This TCR beta chain comes out of a study of blood T cell repertoires in COVID-19 (dated by TCRdb to the early 2020s). Describing the broader study: The collaborator samples originated in the United States, Italy and Spain and spanned the acute and convalescent phases of COVID-19. The prospective study material was composed of cDNA or gDNA derived from T cells, B-cell-depleted T cells, or PBMCs. Deeply sampled blood TCRbeta repertoires from subjects exposed to, actively infected with, or recovered from COVID-19 were included in the dataset. The repertoires were released in a freely available public database intended as a resource for research on the immune response to SARS-CoV-2. Samples came from the ongoing ImmuneRACE study (first 160 participants) plus 1,254 subjects from 6 global collaborators. Sample metadata almost always included a de-identified subject ID, COVID-19 status, age in years and sex. Where available, HLA class I and class II types were taken from metadata supplied by the sample provider and were not determined by assay-based typing. Summary of the overall study and its limitations: The quantity of clinical and demographic metadata differed by source and by participant and was supplied without curation.

Whole blood was collected in K2EDTA tubes by collaborating institutions according to the institutions' own protocols. For TCRbeta analysis, collaborators shipped samples as frozen whole blood, isolated PBMCs, or DNA extracted from either of those sample types. The junction shows trimming of 6 bases on V and 7 bases on J, plus 12 bases between the germline ends. The germline V gene (reference sequence) provides CDR1 DFQATT and CDR2 SNEGSKA. Taken from cysteine to phenylalanine, the CDR3 has 11 residues. Only the CDR3 DNA is retained, 33 bases long and in frame from the first base. Details on this clone: Its antigen remains undetermined. The input lacks base qualities; no much larger clone sits a single base away.

TCRbeta CDR3 regions were amplified from genomic DNA using the immunoSEQ Assay, a bias-controlled multiplex PCR. In the source study's methods: The number of nucleated cells in each sample was estimated from the amplification of reference gene primers within the assay. Sequence reads were collapsed and filtered to measure the absolute abundance of every unique TCRbeta CDR3 rearrangement. For each sample, productive Simpson clonality was calculated as the square root of Simpson's diversity index across productive rearrangements. This immuneACCESS table, as held by TCRdb, lists in-frame sequences with V and J called but not all clones. Of the missing ones, under half trace to an unresolved V gene in checked studies; the others have no known cause. The V and J calls and clone size were taken over from that table, and D and trimming were inferred from the DNA. This sample lists about 280,000 clones; roughly 90% were detected once. Roughly 2.1% of the sample lies in the top ten.

The chain is assembled from TRBV20-1 and TRBJ1-1, with TRBD1 tentatively as D gene (6 bases match). Input material: peripheral blood. This TCR was recovered from a man aged 45-65 years with acute or convalescent COVID-19. The DNA reads TGCAGTGCCAAACAGGGTGTTGAAGCTTTCTTT. It translates as CSAKQGVEAFF.